Below are 29 T cell receptor beta chains sequenced from a single sample in a study of low-dose radiotherapy and immunotherapy resistance in tumors. Documented time point: after trial treatment. The treatment here: LDRT plus nivolumab, ipilimumab, low-dose cyclophosphamide and aspirin (RACIN trial). Gene-specific TRAV and TRBV primers were used for first-strand cDNA, covering alpha and beta chains. For amplifying TCRs, the PCR ran for about 20 cycles with Phusion, which was used together with a constant-region primer and the adapter on the V primers. TCRdb re-derived calls from the reads in MiXCR, one entry per CDR3 protein. The data contain approximately 100,000 distinct CDR3 sequences, roughly 20% of them singletons. The sample consisted of PBMCs, taken after low-dose radiotherapy plus immunotherapy. The receptor source for this set is a male donor with prostate cancer.

V usage is TRBV29-1 and J usage is TRBJ2-4; the D gene could be TRBD1 or TRBD2 (5 bases each). V was pared by 4 bases and J by 0 bases, with 16 bases between. Germline assignment: CDR1 SQVTM and CDR2 ANQGSEA. The CDR3 sequence is 16 residues long. CDR3 amino acids: CSVAGSSGRAKNIQYF. The CDR3 DNA sequence: TGCAGCGTTGCTGGCAGCTCGGGACGAGCCAAAAACATTCAGTACTTC.

This clonotype was seen many times. The rearrangement joins TRBV4-1 to TRBJ2-7; no firm D call. CDR3 length: 15 amino acids. Germline lookup yields CDR1 MGHRA and CDR2 YSYEKL. Trimming removed 0 bases from V and 0 bases from J, with 9 bases in between. For the CDR3, the DNA is TGCGCCAGCAGCCAAGAGTCCGGAAACTCCTACGAGCAGTACTTC. This gives the protein CASSQESGNSYEQYF.

V usage is TRBV9 and J usage is TRBJ2-1; TRBD1 is a possible D gene (6 bases). The CDR3 runs 14 residues. Trimming removed 3 bases at V and 4 bases at J, with 11 bases between. Germline-derived CDR1 and CDR2 are SGDLS and YYNGEE. CDR3 bases: TGTGCCAGCAGCGACGGGACATCTTACAATGAGCAGTTCTTC. Encoded protein: CASSDGTSYNEQFF.

This clonotype has ten or more counts. The V and J genes are TRBV5-4 and TRBJ2-1; D not resolved. The CDR3 has 13 amino acids. Germline V gene data show CDR1 as SGHNT and CDR2 as YYREEE (reference sequence). Deletions cut 0 bases from V and 4 bases from J, with 5 bases between. CDR3 residues: CASSLEAYNEQFF. The DNA of the CDR3 is TGTGCCAGCAGCTTGGAGGCTTACAATGAGCAGTTCTTC.

The genes are TRBV10-3 and TRBJ1-2; D is uncertain. CDR1 is ENHRY and CDR2 is SYGVKD in the germline V gene. The CDR3 totals 18 residues. V shed 7 bases and J shed 2 bases, with 26 bases lying between them. CDR3 nucleotides: TGTGCCATCACGTGGGAACCGAACGGCGCTCATGGAAACTATGGCTACACCTTC. This translates into CAITWEPNGAHGNYGYTF.

This clonotype was detected many times. J is TRBJ1-3 and V is TRBV6-2 or TRBV6-3; D ambiguous. The CDR3 is made up of 15 amino acids. Per the germline V gene, CDR1 is MNHEY and CDR2 is SVGEGT. The ends were cut back, 2 bases at V and 0 bases at J, with 8 bases in the middle. In nucleotides, the CDR3 is TGTGCCAGCAGTTACAGTAGTCTCTCTGGAAACACCATATATTTT. The encoded protein is CASSYSSLSGNTIYF.

This clonotype showed up just a few times. This chain links TRBV5-1 with TRBJ2-5; the D is unclear. This CDR3 region has 15 residues. Germline lookup yields CDR1 SGHRS and CDR2 YFSETQ. V shed 4 bases and J shed 1 base, with 14 bases lying between them. CDR3 protein: CASSPKSLPQETQYF. CDR3 nucleotide sequence: TGCGCCAGCAGCCCGAAAAGTCTACCCCAAGAGACCCAGTACTTC.

This clonotype has ten or more counts. This sequence joins TRBV7-2 and TRBJ2-1, with TRBD2 as a possible D gene (6 bases). Germline V gene data show CDR1 as SGHTA and CDR2 as FQGNSA. This CDR3 has 14 residues. Trimming stripped 3 bases from V and 9 bases from J, with 15 bases between. CDR3 coding DNA: TGTGCCAGCAGCTTGGGACTGACGTTTGGTGAGCAGTTCTTC. As protein: CASSLGLTFGEQFF.

The chain joins TRBV5-1 to TRBJ2-1; D uncertain. Germline V gene sequence: CDR1 SGHRS, CDR2 YFSETQ. The CDR3 is 16 residues long. Trimming left V 1 base short and J 2 bases short, with 13 bases between. CDR3 loop: CASSLSMGSTYNEQFF. The CDR3 nucleotides read TGCGCCAGCAGCTTGTCGATGGGAAGTACCTACAATGAGCAGTTCTTC.

The chain employs TRBV6-5 and TRBJ1-5, with TRBD1 as a possible D gene (5 bases). The V gene lost 0 bases and the J gene lost 6 bases, with 12 bases spanning the gap. CDR3 size: 15 residues. Germline CDR1 and CDR2: MNHEY and SVGAGI. The CDR3 sequence is CASSYSAGGGQPQHF. CDR3 nucleotide sequence: TGTGCCAGCAGTTACTCAGCGGGGGGGGGTCAGCCCCAGCATTTT.

There are many counts of this clonotype. The chain joins TRBV6-5 to TRBJ2-3, with 8 bases that match TRBD2. The CDR3 consists of 14 residues. Germline V gene sequence: CDR1 MNHEY, CDR2 SVGAGI. Losses at the gene ends were 8 bases for V and 6 bases for J; bases not matched to a gene: 10. The CDR3 reads CASAARGGLDTQYF. The CDR3 DNA is TGTGCCAGCGCGGCCCGGGGGGGCCTCGATACGCAGTATTTT.

This clonotype was picked up many times. The rearrangement links TRBV20-1 to TRBJ2-5; 10 bases are a match to TRBD2. This CDR3 comprises 15 residues. Trimming took 1 base from V and 1 from J; bases not matched to a gene: 3. Germline CDR1 and CDR2: DFQATT and SNEGSKA (reference sequence). Here the CDR3 DNA reads TGCAGTGCTAGAGGGAGCGGGGGGGGCCAAGAGACCCAGTACTTC. Translation: CSARGSGGGQETQYF.

The chain couples TRBV6-8 to TRBJ2-7; 8 positions match TRBD2. This CDR3 comprises 16 residues. Per germline, CDR1 MNHGY and CDR2 SAAAGT. V was pared by 4 bases and J by 4 bases, with 12 bases of the junction left unmatched. The CDR3 sequence: CASSWRPGLVAYEQYF. The CDR3 DNA reads as TGTGCCAGCAGTTGGCGACCGGGACTAGTAGCTTACGAGCAGTACTTC.

In this sample, this clonotype turned up many times. J is TRBJ1-1 and V is TRBV7-9; D not resolved. The CDR3 length is 13 residues. Germline-derived CDR1 and CDR2 are SEHNR and FQNEAQ (reference sequence). Trimming cost V 6 bases and J 1 base, with 9 bases left between them. This CDR3 reads CASRYSKNTEAFF. The CDR3 DNA reads TGTGCCAGCAGATACAGTAAGAACACTGAAGCTTTCTTT.

This clonotype came up a few times. V and J are TRBV10-3 and TRBJ2-1; 7 nucleotides agree with TRBD2. J gave up 3 bases and V 10 bases, and 12 bases lay outside the gene matches. The CDR3 has 15 residues. Germline-derived CDR1 and CDR2 are ENHRY and SYGVKD. The CDR3 here is CATDHSGTNYNEQFF. CDR3 nucleotide sequence: TGTGCCACCGATCACTCCGGGACTAACTACAATGAGCAGTTCTTC.

This clonotype was counted only a few times. The rearrangement joins TRBV20-1 to TRBJ2-7, with a possible D match to TRBD1 (5 bases). Germline CDR1 and CDR2: DFQATT and SNEGSKA (reference sequence). The CDR3 contains 11 residues. Trimming stripped 3 bases from V and 4 bases from J, with 7 bases between. CDR3 nucleotides: TGCAGTGCTAGTGGGGCGTACGAGCAGTACTTC. It translates to CSASGAYEQYF.

This clonotype was seen at least ten times. The CDR3 is CASSLRQGGTEAFF. CDR3 nucleotides: TGTGCCAGCAGCTTGAGGCAGGGGGGCACTGAAGCTTTCTTT. The J gene is TRBJ1-1, the V gene TRBV7-2; 7 bases are a match to TRBD1. The CDR3 length is 14 residues. The ends lost 3 bases at V and 4 bases at J; junction bases unmatched: 5. Germline V gene lookup returns CDR1 SGHTA and CDR2 FQGNSA.

This clonotype was observed many times. J is TRBJ2-1 and V is TRBV14; D uncertain. Per germline, CDR1 SGHDN and CDR2 FVKESK. This CDR3 has 13 residues. Trimming cost V 4 bases and J 4 bases, with 8 bases left between them. CDR3 sequence reads: CASSRLEYNEQFF. The CDR3 nucleotides are TGTGCCAGCAGCCGGCTAGAGTACAATGAGCAGTTCTTC.

In its sample, this clonotype was seen many times. The chain carries TRBV11-1 and TRBJ2-1; TRBD2 is a possible D gene (6 bases). CDR1 and CDR2 (germline): SGHAT, FQDESV (reference sequence). With 5 bases removed from V and 9 bases from J, the gap between germline ends came to 11 bases. CDR3 length: 12 residues. CDR3 sequence reads: CASSRQGGEQFF. CDR3 coding DNA: TGTGCCAGCAGCCGTCAGGGAGGTGAGCAGTTCTTC.

The table lists this clonotype with many counts. The rearrangement uses TRBV19 and TRBJ1-5; maybe TRBD1 (6 bases). Germline CDR1 is LNHDA and CDR2 is SQIVND (reference sequence). Trimming took 5 bases from V and 2 from J, leaving 7 bases between them. The CDR3 runs to 13 residues. The chain's CDR3 is CASSRQGNQPQHF. The CDR3 nucleotides read TGTGCCAGTAGTCGACAGGGCAATCAGCCCCAGCATTTT. The complete variable domain, with remaining parts taken from reference TRBV19 and TRBJ1-5, reads DGGITQSPKYLFRKEGQNVTLSCEQNLNHDAMYWYRQDPGQGLRLIYYSQIVNDFQKGDIAEGYSVSREKKESFPLTVTSAQKNPTAFYLCASSRQGNQPQHFGDGTRLSIL.

This clonotype has a count of ten or more. The chain joins TRBV5-3 to TRBJ2-5; D uncertain. TRBV5-3 is reported as an ORF; its role is uncertain. This CDR3 has 13 residues. The germline V and J ends were trimmed by 8 bases and 1 base, with 12 bases remaining between them. CDR3 in DNA: TGTGCCAGCAGCCCCTCGGTCCAAGAGACCCAGTACTTC. Protein sequence: CASSPSVQETQYF.

This clonotype was observed many times. V gene TRBV12-3 or TRBV12-4 combines with J gene TRBJ2-3, with 13 bases that match TRBD2. The CDR3 runs to 15 residues. V trimming: 6 bases; J trimming: 4 bases; junction bases outside the gene matches: 4. In DNA, the CDR3 is TGTGCCAGCAGCCTCACTAGCGGGGGGGCAGATACGCAGTATTTT. Its protein is CASSLTSGGADTQYF.

There are a few counts of this clonotype. The chain links TRBV7-3 to TRBJ2-7, with TRBD2 matching over 9 bases. The germline V gene has CDR1 SGHTA and CDR2 FQGTGA. The J segment lost 5 bases and the V segment lost 1 base, leaving 6 bases of the junction unmatched. CDR3 length: 15 amino acids. This CDR3 is CASSLRASGVNEQYF. Here the CDR3 DNA reads TGTGCCAGCAGCTTAAGGGCTAGCGGGGTAAACGAGCAGTACTTC.

Regarding this clonotype: This probably arose from a read error, given a far larger clone one base away. V gene TRBV6-9 combines with J gene TRBJ1-4; the D is unclear. From germline, CDR1 is MNHGY and CDR2 SVAAGI. The length of the CDR3 is 15 residues. Trimming took 7 bases from V and 0 from J, leaving 12 bases between them. The CDR3 DNA reads as TGTGCCAGCATTTCAAGAGGAGCAACTAATGAAAAACTGTTTTTT. This codes for CASISRGATNEKLFF.

The chain has TRBV4-1 and TRBJ2-5; 11 nucleotides agree with TRBD2. Germline CDR1 MGHRA, CDR2 YSYEKL. The J segment lost 5 bases and the V segment lost 6 bases, leaving 14 bases of the junction unmatched. The CDR3 contains 17 residues. This CDR3 is CASRRSPQLAGAETQYF. The CDR3 bases are TGCGCCAGCAGACGAAGCCCCCAACTAGCGGGGGCGGAGACCCAGTACTTC.

In its sample, this clonotype was seen many times. The chain combines TRBV7-2 with TRBJ2-5, with 9 bases lining up with TRBD2. The trim removed 0 bases at V and 2 bases at J, leaving 10 bases unmatched. This CDR3 contains 18 residues. From germline, CDR1 is SGHTA and CDR2 FQGNSA. The CDR3 DNA is TGTGCCAGCAGCTTAGCGTTTGCGGGGGGGCCAGATCAAGAGACCCAGTACTTC. Amino acid sequence: CASSLAFAGGPDQETQYF.

CDR3 loop: CASSLDGGASSNRETQYF. The CDR3 nucleotides are TGCGCCAGCAGCTTGGATGGGGGCGCATCGTCCAATCGGGAGACCCAGTACTTC. The rearrangement uses TRBV5-1 and TRBJ2-5, with a weak D call TRBD1 (6 bases). Germline loops: CDR1 SGHRS, CDR2 YFSETQ. V dropped 0 bases and J dropped 5 bases, with 23 bases sitting between them. The CDR3 consists of 18 residues. Using reference TRBV5-1 and TRBJ2-5 for the parts outside the CDR3, the full variable domain is KAGVTQTPRYLIKTRGQQVTLSCSPISGHRSVSWYQQTPGQGLQFLFEYFSETQRNKGNFPGRFSGRQFSNSRSEMNVSTLELGDSALYLCASSLDGGASSNRETQYFGPGTRLLVL.

V gene TRBV5-1 combines with J gene TRBJ2-3; TRBD2 might be the D (5 bases). Germline V gene lookup returns CDR1 SGHRS and CDR2 YFSETQ. Trimming pared 7 bases from V and 3 bases from J, leaving 12 bases between. This CDR3 contains 13 residues. CDR3 DNA sequence: TGCGCCAGCCGGGAACCGGGGACAGATACGCAGTATTTT. Translated: CASREPGTDTQYF.

The genes are TRBV2 and TRBJ2-4, with 7 bases matching TRBD1. The CDR3 covers 14 residues. Germline V gene lookup returns CDR1 SNHLY and CDR2 FYNNEI. Trimming removed 6 bases from V and 4 bases from J; junction bases left unmatched: 6. In DNA form, the CDR3 reads TGTGCCAGCAGCAGGGACAGCCTAAAAAACATTCAGTACTTC. Its protein is CASSRDSLKNIQYF.